The sequence of this TCR beta chain was determined in a study of T cell responses to AZD1222 COVID-19 vaccine. Study-wide background: Both about-4-week and about-12-week second-dose recipients were combined. Regarding the study as a whole: The donors showed a predominance of white British ancestry and of females, with possible underestimation of clonal diversity.

Note on this clone: As yet, its antigen is unknown.

Here immunoSEQ multiplex PCR was the method, and the copy in TCRdb shows in-frame clones only, minus some. Of some 150,000 clones listed, more than 70% are singletons. The CDR3 runs to 11 residues. The V end lost 7 bases, the J end lost 8 bases, and 11 bases lay between the germline ends. This sample comprised peripheral blood, obtained on day 0 of AZD1222 vaccination. The rearrangement joins TRBV12-3 or TRBV12-4 to TRBJ1-1; D uncertain. This sequence originates from an adult in good health. The CDR3 nucleotides read TGTGCCAGCACCCGCCGCCGGGAAGCTTTCTTT. Amino acid sequence: CASTRRREAFF.